These 3 T cell receptor beta chains were sequenced from one sample in a study of blood T cell repertoires in COVID-19. Repertoires were generated with immunoSEQ multiplex PCR, while TCRdb's copy carries only in-frame clones and drops some. Of a few hundred thousand clones in the sample, roughly 87% were seen once. The sequenced sample was PBMCs or T cells enriched from blood (not recorded which). These receptors were taken from a woman between 25 and 40 years old who had recovered from COVID-19.

This clone was seen a handful of times. The chain links TRBV9 to TRBJ2-7, with D perhaps matching TRBD1 (6 bases). CDR1 and CDR2 (germline): SGDLS, YYNGEE. CDR3 size: 15 residues. Between the trimmed V and J ends, which lost 3 bases and 0 bases, there was a span of 13 bases. The CDR3 nucleotides read TGTGCCAGCAGCGCATCCGGACAGAGCTCCTACGAGCAGTACTTC. Translated, it gives CASSASGQSSYEQYF.

This chain uses TRBV7-9 with TRBJ1-1; 8 bases line up with TRBD1. The CDR3 sequence is 16 residues long. Per the germline V gene, CDR1 is SEHNR and CDR2 is FQNEAQ (reference sequence). Trimming at V came to 0 bases and at J to 4 bases, leaving 7 bases not matched to a gene. The CDR3 sequence: CASSLALTGAGTEAFF. The CDR3 coding sequence is TGTGCCAGCAGCTTAGCCCTGACAGGGGCAGGCACTGAAGCTTTCTTT.

The V gene is TRBV27, the J gene TRBJ1-2, with TRBD1 matching 8 bases. The CDR3 runs to 14 residues. CDR1 is MNHEY, CDR2 SMNVEV, per germline (reference sequence). Germline trimming cut 5 bases from V and 8 bases from J; bases unmatched to any gene: 10. CDR3 sequence: CASSTHGQGNGYTF. CDR3 coding DNA: TGTGCCAGCAGTACCCACGGACAGGGCAACGGCTACACCTTC.